The clone carrying this T cell receptor (beta chain) qualifies as medium-sized. Its antigen remains unidentified. This entry comes from a study of T cell repertoires in cytomegalovirus infection. TCRdb passed the reads through MiXCR, listing each CDR3 protein once. The sample consists of about 110,000 distinct CDR3 sequences, about 9.4% of them appearing once. Germline CDR1 and CDR2: SGHTA and FQGNSA. Trimming pared 1 base from V and 2 bases from J, leaving 2 bases between. CDR3 length equals 12 residues. Sequenced: PBMCs, sequenced either directly or after in vitro stimulation (not recorded which). The chain recombines TRBV7-2 with TRBJ1-2, with D unresolved. The TCR was taken from a human donor in good health (CMV status not recorded). Some clones in this sample may be carry-over from other donors' samples. The CDR3 region is CASSLVNYGYTF. The DNA for the CDR3 is TGTGCCAGCAGCTTAGTGAACTATGGCTACACCTTC.